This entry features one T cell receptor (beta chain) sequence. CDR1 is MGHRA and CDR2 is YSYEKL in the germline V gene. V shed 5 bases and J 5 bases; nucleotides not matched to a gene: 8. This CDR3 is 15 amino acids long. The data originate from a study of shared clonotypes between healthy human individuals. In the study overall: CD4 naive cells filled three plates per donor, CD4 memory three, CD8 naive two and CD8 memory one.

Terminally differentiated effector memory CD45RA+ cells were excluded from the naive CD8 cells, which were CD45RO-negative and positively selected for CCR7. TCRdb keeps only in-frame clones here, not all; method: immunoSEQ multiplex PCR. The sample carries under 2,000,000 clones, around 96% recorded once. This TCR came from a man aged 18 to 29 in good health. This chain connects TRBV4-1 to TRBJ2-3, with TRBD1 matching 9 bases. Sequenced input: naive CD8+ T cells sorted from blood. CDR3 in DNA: TGCGCCAGCAGCATGGGACAGGGAATTGGAGATACGCAGTATTTT. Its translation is CASSMGQGIGDTQYF.